This T cell receptor (beta chain) was observed in a study of T cell responses to AZD1222 COVID-19 vaccine. TCRdb keeps only in-frame clones here, not all; method: immunoSEQ multiplex PCR. The sample lists 130,000 or so clones, approximately 90% occurring once. Germline V gene data show CDR1 as SGHRS and CDR2 as YFSETQ. The CDR3 consists of 15 residues. Deletions cut 4 bases from V and 0 bases from J, with 10 bases between. Regarding this clone: Its specificity is not known.

Study-wide points: Variant regions that are unmutated are reportedly the target of nearly half of spike-specific TCRs. Researchers took repertoire samples only after the peak T cell response had come. Donors were chiefly white British, with a greater number of females, and clonal diversity was perhaps underestimated. CD4 TCRs associated with vaccination spanned spike, dominating at 160-218 and 743-854.

The chain uses TRBV5-1 and TRBJ2-2; D is unresolved. The starting material was peripheral blood, obtained on day 0 of AZD1222 vaccination. This sequence originates from an adult in good health. The DNA of the CDR3 is TGCGCCAGCAGCCCTCAAGATCCGAACACCGGGGAGCTGTTTTTT. This encodes CASSPQDPNTGELFF.